The clone carrying this T cell receptor (beta chain) was observed at least ten times. Antigen unknown. The CDR3 spans 15 residues. The V end lost 0 bases, the J end lost 5 bases, and 13 bases lay between the germline ends. The germline CDR1 and CDR2 sequences are SGHRS and YFSETQ. The data were taken from a study of T cells after yellow fever vaccination. MiXCR, applied by TCRdb to the 5' RACE reads, yields one record per CDR3 protein. This table holds some 350,000 distinct CDR3 sequences, around 4.1% found once. General study findings and limits: By day 5 rather than day 15, the secondary response had peaked, though it was weaker. Some clonotypes were seen in both the CD4 and the CD8 compartments. These made up a small share and likely arose from convergent recombination.

The J gene is TRBJ2-3, the V gene TRBV5-1, with D tentatively TRBD2 (7 bases). The sequences come from PBMCs, collected 5 days after the yellow fever booster vaccination. This receptor was obtained from a man aged 18 to 29 who received the YFV17D yellow fever vaccine. The CDR3 bases are TGCGCCAGCAGCTTGGCGGCGGGGGACATAGATACGCAGTATTTT. It translates to CASSLAAGDIDTQYF. The full variable domain, rest sourced from reference TRBV5-1 and TRBJ2-3, is KAGVTQTPRYLIKTRGQQVTLSCSPISGHRSVSWYQQTPGQGLQFLFEYFSETQRNKGNFPGRFSGRQFSNSRSEMNVSTLELGDSALYLCASSLAAGDIDTQYFGPGTRLTVL.